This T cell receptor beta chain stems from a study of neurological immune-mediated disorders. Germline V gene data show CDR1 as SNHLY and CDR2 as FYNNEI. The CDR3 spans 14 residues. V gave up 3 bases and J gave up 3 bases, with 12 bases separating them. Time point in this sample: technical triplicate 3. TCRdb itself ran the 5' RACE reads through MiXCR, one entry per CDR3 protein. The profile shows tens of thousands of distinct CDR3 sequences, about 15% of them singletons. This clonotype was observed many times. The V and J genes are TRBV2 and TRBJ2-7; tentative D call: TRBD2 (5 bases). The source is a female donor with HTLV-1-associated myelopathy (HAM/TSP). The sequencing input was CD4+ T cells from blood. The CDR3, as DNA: TGTGCCAGCAGTGATTTGGCGGGTAACTACGAGCAGTACTTC. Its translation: CASSDLAGNYEQYF.